These 22 T cell receptor beta chains originate from one sample sequenced in a study of tumor-infiltrating lymphocytes in primary liver carcinoma (dated by TCRdb to about 2017). Blood RNA was extracted from unsorted whole blood using TRIzol reagent, and germline DNA was obtained with the DNeasy Blood & Tissue kit. These reads were obtained on an Illumina HiSeq 2500. Starting from about 500 ng total RNA, TCRbeta-specific cDNA was produced by reverse transcription with a constant-region primer and ProtoScript II reverse transcriptase. The TCRbeta libraries were prepared through three rounds of nested multiplex PCR following a slightly modified ARM-PCR procedure. Each of the first two PCR rounds ran for approximately 9 cycles and used multiplex TRBV1-TRBV30 forward primers together with a Cbeta reverse primer. TCRdb handled the public reads itself, with Q25 trimming in fastp and clone calling in MiXCR, and kept productive beta chains. Rows matching on CDR3 protein sequence are summarized as one entry with the most common DNA and genes. The table for this sample lists around 330,000 distinct CDR3 sequences; about 50% of them were counted only once. Over 15% of the sample rests with the top ten.

Sequenced sample: peripheral blood. The origin of the receptors is a woman in her twenties or thirties with primary liver carcinoma and hepatitis B virus infection.

This clonotype was seen a handful of times. This rearrangement joins TRBV7-9 to TRBJ2-2; D may be TRBD1 or TRBD2 (6 bases each). V was clipped by 6 bases and J by 7 bases, with 15 bases between them. Germline CDR1 reads SEHNR; CDR2 reads FQNEAQ (reference sequence). This CDR3 region has 14 residues. The CDR3 coding sequence is TGTGCCAGCAGAGTTGGGGGGCTCGACGGGGAGCTGTTTTTT. Its protein product is CASRVGGLDGELFF.

The chain employs TRBV5-5 and TRBJ2-2; no reliable D call. This CDR3 spans 14 amino acids. The V end lost 0 bases, the J end lost 8 bases, and 11 bases lay between the germline ends. CDR1 is SGHKS and CDR2 is YYEKEE in the germline V gene (reference sequence). The CDR3 loop reads CASSLDTRPGELFF. In DNA form, the CDR3 reads TGTGCCAGCAGCTTGGATACCCGACCGGGGGAGCTGTTTTTT. Using reference TRBV5-5 and TRBJ2-2 for the parts outside the CDR3, the full variable domain is DAGVTQSPTHLIKTRGQQVTLRCSPISGHKSVSWYQQVLGQGPQFIFQYYEKEERGRGNFPDRFSARQFPNYSSELNVNALLLGDSALYLCASSLDTRPGELFFGEGSRLTVL.

A word on this clonotype: One junction end disagrees with the germline gene, perhaps due to a read error. The CDR3, as DNA: TGTGCCAGCAGTTTGAGTAGCGGGAGGTTCGGAGAGGCCCAGTGCTTC. This gives the protein CASSLSSGRFGEAQCF. The chain combines TRBV12-3 or TRBV12-4 with TRBJ2-5; 10 nucleotides agree with TRBD2. The CDR3 sequence is 16 residues long.

The chain is built from TRBV12-3 or TRBV12-4 and TRBJ2-7, with D uncertain. This CDR3 contains 12 residues. Between the trimmed V and J ends, which lost 8 bases and 7 bases, there was a span of 15 bases. As DNA, the CDR3 is TGTGCCAGCGGCAAAGTCCGTGGGGAGCAGTACTTC. As protein: CASGKVRGEQYF.

In this sample, this clonotype turned up once. The junction departs from the called germline gene at one end, perhaps through a read error. The chain recombines TRBV11-2 with TRBJ2-5; D is undetermined. Germline values: CDR1 SGHAT, CDR2 FQNNGV. This CDR3 contains 14 residues. The chain's CDR3 is CVSSLVRVQETQYF. In DNA form, the CDR3 reads TGTGTCAGCAGCTTAGTCCGGGTCCAAGAGACCCAGTACTTC.

Turning to this clonotype: The conserved phenylalanine or tryptophan is not found at the CDR3 terminus, so this likely reflects a read error. Because the CDR3's place on the DNA is in doubt, the DNA is left out and the CDR3 is given as listed by TCRdb. The V and J genes are TRBV11-2 and TRBJ2-2; TRBD1 is the table's D call, not checked against the DNA. CDR1 and CDR2 from the germline V gene are SGHAT and FQNNGV. The CDR3 totals 18 residues, both ends included. Here the CDR3 reads CASRGGPTISRNTGEMFL.

Notes on this clonotype: At one of its ends the junction is not consistent with the germline gene, which may arise from a read error. This chain links TRBV12-3 or TRBV12-4 with TRBJ1-1; D call uncertain. The CDR3 is 12 residues long. The CDR3: CASSLIPGSPSF. CDR3 DNA sequence: TGTGCCAGCAGTTTGATCCCGGGATCGCCGAGCTTT.

The CDR3 sequence: CASSLLTPLAGRYNEQFF. The DNA for the CDR3 is TGTGCCAGCAGCTTATTAACACCGCTAGCGGGAAGGTACAATGAGCAGTTCTTC. The gene calls are TRBV7-3 and TRBJ2-1, with 9 bases lining up with TRBD2. V shed 2 bases and J 4 bases; nucleotides not matched to a gene: 12. The CDR3 runs 18 residues. From germline, CDR1 is SGHTA and CDR2 FQGTGA.

This chain connects TRBV20-1 to TRBJ2-7; D is perhaps TRBD2 (5 bases). Trimming removed 0 bases from V and 1 base from J, with 13 bases in between. The germline gives CDR1 DFQATT, CDR2 SNEGSKA (reference sequence). The CDR3 runs 15 residues. The CDR3 here is CSARDSSSVSYEQYF. The CDR3 coding sequence is TGCAGTGCTAGAGATTCAAGTAGCGTATCCTACGAGCAGTACTTC.

This clonotype has only one observation. The chain has TRBV7-9 and TRBJ1-5; tentative D call: TRBD1 (5 bases). CDR1 is SEHNR and CDR2 is FQNEAQ in the germline V gene (reference sequence). The CDR3 covers 15 residues. V was trimmed by 2 bases and J by 0 bases, leaving 8 bases between them. The CDR3 DNA reads as TGTGCCAGCAGCTTATCAGGGAATAGCAATCAGCCCCAGCATTTT. Its translation is CASSLSGNSNQPQHF.

This clonotype was counted a single time. The chain's CDR3 is CASNHADPPDTQYF. In nucleotides, the CDR3 is TGTGCCAGCAACCACGCGGACCCGCCCGATACGCAGTATTTT. The chain recombines TRBV7-9 with TRBJ2-3; D not resolved. Trimming removed 7 bases from V and 6 bases from J, with 17 bases in between. CDR1 and CDR2 (germline): SEHNR, FQNEAQ (reference sequence). The CDR3 runs 14 residues.

This clonotype was counted only a few times. The chain recombines TRBV6-5 with TRBJ1-5, with 10 bases identical to TRBD1. In germline, CDR1 is MNHEY, CDR2 SVGAGI. Germline trimming cut 6 bases from V and 7 bases from J; bases unmatched to any gene: 9. The CDR3 is made up of 15 amino acids. In nucleotides, the CDR3 is TGTGCCAGCAGCTGGGGGACAGGGGCCATGCAGCCCCAGCATTTT. It yields the protein CASSWGTGAMQPQHF.

The J gene is TRBJ2-1, the V gene TRBV12-3 or TRBV12-4; D gene unclear. The CDR3 sequence is 13 residues long. V was shortened by 4 bases and J by 8 bases, with 12 bases between the two germline ends. The DNA for the CDR3 is TGTGCCAGCAGTTCTCTAGTGGACCATGAGCAGTTCTTC. It specifies CASSSLVDHEQFF.

Points on this clonotype: This may arise from a read error, as a much more abundant clone is one base away. The chain combines TRBV6-6 with TRBJ1-2; 11 bases map to TRBD1. Unmatched junction bases numbered 16, after V lost 11 bases and J lost 8 bases. The CDR3 is made up of 15 amino acids. The germline V gene encodes CDR1 MNHNY and CDR2 SVGAGI (reference sequence). CDR3 bases: TGTGCCGGCATCGTTCCCGGGACAGGGGGTGGAGGCTACACCTTC. Translating it yields CAGIVPGTGGGGYTF.

A note on this clonotype: It may be a read error: a sequence one base away is much more abundant. The chain joins TRBV12-3 or TRBV12-4 to TRBJ1-6; unclear D gene. The CDR3 contains 13 residues. CDR3 bases: TGTGCCAGCAGTATCGAGGGTTTTTCACCCCACCACTTT. It is translated as CASSIEGFSPHHF.

V and J are TRBV4-2 and TRBJ1-4, with D unresolved. Trimming removed 4 bases at V and 2 bases at J, with 17 bases between. The CDR3 is made up of 17 amino acids. CDR1 and CDR2 from the germline V gene are LGHNA and YNFKEQ. The CDR3 region has the DNA TGTGCCAGCAGCCCCCGCGGGTCCTCCGCTACTAATGAAAAACTGTTTTTT. Translating gives CASSPRGSSATNEKLFF.

In the case of this clonotype: A single base separates this from a much larger clone, so it may be a read error. The V gene is TRBV29-1, the J gene TRBJ2-3, with TRBD1 as a possible D gene (6 bases). Germline loops: CDR1 SQVTM, CDR2 ANQGSEA. The CDR3 contains 12 residues. The CDR3 coding sequence is TGCAGCGTTGAAAGGGACACAGATGCGCAGTATTTT. It translates to CSVERDTDAQYF.

About this clonotype: A read error may be the cause here, since a much bigger clone is one base away. It is likely a read error, because the conserved phenylalanine at the end of the CDR3 is missing. The rearrangement joins TRBV29-1 to TRBJ1-3; D not resolved. The V end lost 7 bases, the J end lost 3 bases, and 7 bases lay between the germline ends. The CDR3 length is 11 residues. Germline-derived CDR1 and CDR2 are SQVTM and ANQGSEA. CDR3 amino acids: CSGWFGNTIYL. CDR3 nucleotide sequence: TGCAGCGGATGGTTTGGAAACACCATATATCTT.

The gene calls are TRBV5-5 and TRBJ2-1; 12 bases map to TRBD2. CDR1 and CDR2 (germline): SGHKS, YYEKEE (reference sequence). The CDR3 totals 17 residues. With V trimmed by 2 bases and J by 3 bases, 6 bases remained unmatched. CDR3 DNA sequence: TGTGCCAGCAGCTTAACCCTGACTAGCGGGAGCTACAATGAGCAGTTCTTC. Its translation: CASSLTLTSGSYNEQFF. The entire variable domain, with the rest obtained from reference TRBV5-5 and TRBJ2-1, is as follows: DAGVTQSPTHLIKTRGQQVTLRCSPISGHKSVSWYQQVLGQGPQFIFQYYEKEERGRGNFPDRFSARQFPNYSSELNVNALLLGDSALYLCASSLTLTSGSYNEQFFGPGTRLTVL.

The CDR3 region is CASSQWMGLAGHNNEQFF. The CDR3, as DNA: TGCGCCAGCAGCCAATGGATGGGACTAGCGGGACACAACAATGAGCAGTTCTTC. The chain links TRBV4-1 to TRBJ2-1; 13 nucleotides match TRBD2. This CDR3 is built from 18 residues. The V and J ends lost 2 bases and 5 bases, in that order; junction bases with no gene match: 9. CDR1 and CDR2 from the germline V gene are MGHRA and YSYEKL.

About this clonotype: A single base separates this from a much larger clone, so it may be a read error. The chain employs TRBV12-3 or TRBV12-4 and TRBJ2-7; maybe TRBD1 (6 bases). This CDR3 has 14 amino acids. The V end lost 1 base, the J end lost 9 bases, and 16 bases lay between the germline ends. CDR3 sequence reads: CASSLEGPIGGQYF. CDR3 nucleotide sequence: TGTGCCAGCAGTTTAGAGGGGCCGATAGGGGGGCAGTACTTC.

For this clonotype: This likely comes from a read error, as the CDR3 has no conserved phenylalanine or tryptophan at its end. The chain employs TRBV6-5 and TRBJ2-1, with TRBD1 matching over 9 bases. The CDR3 loop spans 14 amino acids. The germline V gene has CDR1 MNHEY and CDR2 SVGAGI. The CDR3 coding sequence is TGTACCAGCGCCCGCGGGACAGGGCACAATGAGCAGTTCCTC. Encoded protein: CTSARGTGHNEQFL.